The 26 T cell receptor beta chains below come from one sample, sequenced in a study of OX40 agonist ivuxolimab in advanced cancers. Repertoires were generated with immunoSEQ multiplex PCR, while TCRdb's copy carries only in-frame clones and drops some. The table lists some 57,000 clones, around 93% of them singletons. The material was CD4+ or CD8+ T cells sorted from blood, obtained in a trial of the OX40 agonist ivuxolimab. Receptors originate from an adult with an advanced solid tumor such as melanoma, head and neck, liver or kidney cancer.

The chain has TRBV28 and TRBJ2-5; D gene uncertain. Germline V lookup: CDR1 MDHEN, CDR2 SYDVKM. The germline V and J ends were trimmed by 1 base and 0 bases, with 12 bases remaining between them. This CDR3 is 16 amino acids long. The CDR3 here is CASSLSLDTYQETQYF. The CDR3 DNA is TGTGCCAGCAGTTTATCCCTGGATACGTACCAAGAGACCCAGTACTTC.

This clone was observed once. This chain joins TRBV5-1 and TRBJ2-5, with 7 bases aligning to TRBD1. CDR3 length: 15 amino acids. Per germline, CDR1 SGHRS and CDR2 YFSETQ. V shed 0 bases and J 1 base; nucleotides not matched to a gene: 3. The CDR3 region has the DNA TGCGCCAGCAGCTTGGCCGGACAGGCCCAAGAGACCCAGTACTTC. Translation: CASSLAGQAQETQYF.

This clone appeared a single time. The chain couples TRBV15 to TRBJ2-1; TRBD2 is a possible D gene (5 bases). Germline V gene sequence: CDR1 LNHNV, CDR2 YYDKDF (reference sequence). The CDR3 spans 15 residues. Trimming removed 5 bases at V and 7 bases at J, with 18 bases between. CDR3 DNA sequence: TGTGCCACCAGCGCCACTAGACTCAGGCGTAATGAGCAGTTCTTC. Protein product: CATSATRLRRNEQFF.

Here the CDR3 reads CATTTGSTDTQYF. In DNA, the CDR3 is TGTGCCACCACGACAGGAAGCACAGATACGCAGTATTTT. The V gene is TRBV6-5, the J gene TRBJ2-3; D perhaps matches TRBD1 (6 bases). The length of the CDR3 is 13 residues. Germline V gives CDR1 MNHEY, CDR2 SVGAGI. V lost 10 bases and J lost 0, with 11 bases in between.

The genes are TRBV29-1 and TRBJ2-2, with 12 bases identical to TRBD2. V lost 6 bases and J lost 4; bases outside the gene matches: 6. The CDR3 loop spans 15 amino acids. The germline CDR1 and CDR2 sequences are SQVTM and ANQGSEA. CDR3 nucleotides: TGCAGCGTATTGCTAGCGGGAGGGCCCACCGGGGAGCTGTTTTTT. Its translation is CSVLLAGGPTGELFF.

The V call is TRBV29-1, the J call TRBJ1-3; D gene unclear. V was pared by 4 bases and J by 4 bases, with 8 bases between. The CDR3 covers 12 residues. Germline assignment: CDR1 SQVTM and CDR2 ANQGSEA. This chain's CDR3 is CSVVLEGNTIYF. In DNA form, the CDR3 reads TGCAGCGTTGTTCTTGAGGGAAACACCATATATTTT.

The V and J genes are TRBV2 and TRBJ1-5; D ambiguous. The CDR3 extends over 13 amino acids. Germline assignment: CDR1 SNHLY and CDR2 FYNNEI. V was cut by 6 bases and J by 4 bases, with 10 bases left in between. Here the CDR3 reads CASRQVNNQPQHF. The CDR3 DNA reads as TGTGCCAGCAGGCAGGTCAATAATCAGCCCCAGCATTTT.

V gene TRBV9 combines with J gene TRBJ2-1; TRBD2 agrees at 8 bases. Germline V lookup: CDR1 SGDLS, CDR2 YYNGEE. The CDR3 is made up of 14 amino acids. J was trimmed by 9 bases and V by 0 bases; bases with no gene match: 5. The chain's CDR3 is CASSVAAGGGEQFF. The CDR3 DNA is TGTGCCAGCAGCGTAGCTGCGGGGGGAGGTGAGCAGTTCTTC.

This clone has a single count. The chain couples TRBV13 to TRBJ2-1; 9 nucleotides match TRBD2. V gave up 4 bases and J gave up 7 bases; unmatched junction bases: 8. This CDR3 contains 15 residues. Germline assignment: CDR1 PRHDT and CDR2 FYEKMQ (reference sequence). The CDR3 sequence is CASSSIAGDLNEQFF. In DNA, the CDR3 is TGTGCCAGCAGCTCTATAGCGGGAGATTTGAATGAGCAGTTCTTC.

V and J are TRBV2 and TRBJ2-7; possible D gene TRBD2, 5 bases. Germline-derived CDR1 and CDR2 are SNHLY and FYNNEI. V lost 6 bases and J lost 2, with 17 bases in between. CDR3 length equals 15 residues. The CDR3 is CASSLESAATYEQYV. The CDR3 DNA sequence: TGTGCCAGCAGCCTTGAGTCAGCGGCTACCTACGAGCAGTACGTC.

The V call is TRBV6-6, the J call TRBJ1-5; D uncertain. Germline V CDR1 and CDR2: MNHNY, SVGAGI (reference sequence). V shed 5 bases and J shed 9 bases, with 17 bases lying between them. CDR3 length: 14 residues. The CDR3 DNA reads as TGTGCCAGCAGTACCGCGCCGGGTCCGGGGCCCCAGCATTTT. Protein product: CASSTAPGPGPQHF.

Written as DNA, the CDR3 is TGTGCCACCAGCAGAGGGGTCGGCGGGAGGGCGTACTACGAGCAGTACGTC. This gives the protein CATSRGVGGRAYYEQYV. The chain uses TRBV15 and TRBJ2-7, with TRBD2 identical over 9 bases. CDR1 is LNHNV and CDR2 is YYDKDF in the germline V gene (reference sequence). CDR3 size: 17 residues. The V segment lost 1 base and the J segment 3 bases; nucleotides outside the gene matches: 10.

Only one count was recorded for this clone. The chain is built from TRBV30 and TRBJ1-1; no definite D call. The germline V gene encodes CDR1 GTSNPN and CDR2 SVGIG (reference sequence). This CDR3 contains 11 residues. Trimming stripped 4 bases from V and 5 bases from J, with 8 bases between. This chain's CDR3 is CAWMQITEAFF. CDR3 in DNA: TGTGCCTGGATGCAGATAACTGAAGCTTTCTTT.

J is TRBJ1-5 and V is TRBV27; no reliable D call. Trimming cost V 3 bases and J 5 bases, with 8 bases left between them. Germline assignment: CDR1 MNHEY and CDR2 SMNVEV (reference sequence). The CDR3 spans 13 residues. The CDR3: CASSFGRHQPQHF. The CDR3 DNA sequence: TGTGCCAGCAGTTTTGGCAGGCATCAGCCCCAGCATTTT.

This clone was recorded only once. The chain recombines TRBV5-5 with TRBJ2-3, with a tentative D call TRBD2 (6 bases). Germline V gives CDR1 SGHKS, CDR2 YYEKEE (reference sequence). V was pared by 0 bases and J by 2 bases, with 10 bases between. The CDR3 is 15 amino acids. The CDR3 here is CASSLVLADTDTQYF. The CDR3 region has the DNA TGTGCCAGCAGCTTGGTTTTAGCGGACACAGATACGCAGTATTTT.

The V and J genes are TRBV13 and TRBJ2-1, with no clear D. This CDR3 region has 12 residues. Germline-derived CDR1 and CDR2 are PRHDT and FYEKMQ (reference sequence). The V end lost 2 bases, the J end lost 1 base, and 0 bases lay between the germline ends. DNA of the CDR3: TGTGCCAGCAGCTTATCCTACAATGAGCAGTTCTTC. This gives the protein CASSLSYNEQFF.

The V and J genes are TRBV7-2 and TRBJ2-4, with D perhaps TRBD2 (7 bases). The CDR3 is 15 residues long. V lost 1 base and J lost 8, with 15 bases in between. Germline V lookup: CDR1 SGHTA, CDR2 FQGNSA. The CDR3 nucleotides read TGTGCCAGCAGCTTAGGCGCGGGGGCATGCGACATTCAGTACTTC. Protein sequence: CASSLGAGACDIQYF. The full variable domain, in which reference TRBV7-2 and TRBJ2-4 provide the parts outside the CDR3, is GAGVSQSPSNKVTEKGKDVELRCDPISGHTALYWYRQSLGQGLEFLIYFQGNSAPDKSGLPSDRFSAERTGGSVSTLTIQRTQQEDSAVYLCASSLGAGACDIQYFGAGTRLSVL.

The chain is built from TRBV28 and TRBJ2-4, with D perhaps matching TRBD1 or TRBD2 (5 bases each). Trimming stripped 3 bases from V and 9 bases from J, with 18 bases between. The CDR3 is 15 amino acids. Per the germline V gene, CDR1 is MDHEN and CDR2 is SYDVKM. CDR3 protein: CASSFADRGIGIQYF. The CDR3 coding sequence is TGTGCCAGCAGTTTTGCGGACCGGGGCATCGGCATTCAGTACTTC.

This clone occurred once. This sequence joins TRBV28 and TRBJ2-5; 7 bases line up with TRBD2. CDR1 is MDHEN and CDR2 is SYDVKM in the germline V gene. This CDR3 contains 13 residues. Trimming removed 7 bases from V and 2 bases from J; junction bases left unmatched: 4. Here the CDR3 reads CASTRAGQETQYF. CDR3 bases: TGTGCCAGCACCCGAGCGGGACAAGAGACCCAGTACTTC.

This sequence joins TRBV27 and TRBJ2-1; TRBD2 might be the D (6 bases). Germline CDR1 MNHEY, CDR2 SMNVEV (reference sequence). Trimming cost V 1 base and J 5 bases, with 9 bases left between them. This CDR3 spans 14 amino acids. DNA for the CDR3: TGTGCCAGCAGTTTATTGGGGGGTAACAATGAGCAGTTCTTC. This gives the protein CASSLLGGNNEQFF.

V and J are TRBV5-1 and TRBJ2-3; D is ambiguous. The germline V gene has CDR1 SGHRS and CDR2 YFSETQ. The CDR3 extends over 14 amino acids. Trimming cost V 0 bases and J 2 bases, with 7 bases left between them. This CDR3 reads CASSLDSPTDTQYF. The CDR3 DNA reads TGCGCCAGCAGCTTGGACAGCCCCACAGATACGCAGTATTTT. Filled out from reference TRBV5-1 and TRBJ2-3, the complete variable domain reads KAGVTQTPRYLIKTRGQQVTLSCSPISGHRSVSWYQQTPGQGLQFLFEYFSETQRNKGNFPGRFSGRQFSNSRSEMNVSTLELGDSALYLCASSLDSPTDTQYFGPGTRLTVL.

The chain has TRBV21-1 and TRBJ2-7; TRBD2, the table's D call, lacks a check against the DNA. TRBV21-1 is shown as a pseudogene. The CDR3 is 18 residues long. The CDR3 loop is CASSKFIFPGGSSYEQYV. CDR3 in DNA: TGTGCCAGCAGCAAATTCATTTTTCCGGGCGGGAGTTCCTACGAGCAGTACGTC.

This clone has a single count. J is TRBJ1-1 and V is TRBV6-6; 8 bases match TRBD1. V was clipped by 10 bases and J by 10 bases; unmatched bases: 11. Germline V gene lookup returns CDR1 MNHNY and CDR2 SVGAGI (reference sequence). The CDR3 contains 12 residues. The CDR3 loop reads CATNRGLIGAFF. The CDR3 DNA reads TGTGCCACAAACAGGGGGTTGATTGGAGCTTTCTTT.

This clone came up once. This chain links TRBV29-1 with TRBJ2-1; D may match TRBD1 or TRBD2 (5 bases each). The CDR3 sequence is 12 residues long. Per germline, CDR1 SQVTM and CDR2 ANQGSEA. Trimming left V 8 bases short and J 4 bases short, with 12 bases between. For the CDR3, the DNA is TGCAGCAACCGGGACGGTTACAATGAGCAGTTCTTC. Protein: CSNRDGYNEQFF.

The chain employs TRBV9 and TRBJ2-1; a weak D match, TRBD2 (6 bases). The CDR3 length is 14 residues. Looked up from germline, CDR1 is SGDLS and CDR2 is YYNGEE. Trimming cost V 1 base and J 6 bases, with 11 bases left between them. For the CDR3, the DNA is TGTGCCAGCAGCGTATTCACTAGCCGCAATGAGCAGTTCTTC. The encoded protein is CASSVFTSRNEQFF.

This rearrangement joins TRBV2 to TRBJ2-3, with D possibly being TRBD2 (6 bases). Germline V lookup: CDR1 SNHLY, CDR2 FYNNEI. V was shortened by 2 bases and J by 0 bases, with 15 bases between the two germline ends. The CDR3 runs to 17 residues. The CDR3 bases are TGTGCCAGCAGTGAAACCGGAATTGGGACTAGCACAGATACGCAGTATTTT. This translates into CASSETGIGTSTDTQYF.